Described below is a single T cell receptor (beta chain) sequence and its context. Profiled with immunoSEQ multiplex PCR; TCRdb holds only in-frame clones, not every one. The table has about 11,000 clones, over 75% seen once; the top ten hold 0.75% to 0.95%. Trimming removed 5 bases from V and 6 bases from J, with 13 bases in between. Germline values: CDR1 SNHLY, CDR2 FYNNEI. The CDR3 runs 13 residues. This sample is drawn from a study of follicular helper T cells after annual influenza vaccination. This sequence was found in an adult who received the influenza vaccine. This chain uses TRBV2 with TRBJ2-5; no firm D call. The starting material was CXCR5- memory CD4+ T cells sorted from blood, obtained 6 weeks after influenza vaccination. The DNA of the CDR3 is TGTGCCAGCAGTCTATATTTAGAGAAGACCCAGTACTTC. Translated: CASSLYLEKTQYF.